The rows below give T cell receptor beta chains drawn from one sample of a study of T cell changes during pregnancy in multiple sclerosis. Here immunoSEQ multiplex PCR was the method, and the copy in TCRdb shows in-frame clones only, minus some. The table records approximately 69,000 clones, about 94% of them present only once. This sample comprised peripheral blood, obtained in the third trimester of pregnancy. All receptors come from a female donor with multiple sclerosis, enrolled in a pregnancy study. CDR3s include the opening cysteine and the closing phenylalanine or tryptophan. The D gene is left open where the match is weak. A clone size is listed for some rows: how often the clone was seen (once, few, many), or a class if it is expanded.

>-|TRBJ2-7|TRBD2|TRBV5-4
CASSRAGGGSYEQYF
TGTGCCAGCAGTAGGGCGGGGGGCGGCTCCTACGAGCAGTACTTC
>-|TRBJ2-7|-|TRBV5-1
CASSLERSSYEQYF
TGCGCCAGCAGCTTGGAGCGCAGCTCCTACGAGCAGTACTTC
>-|TRBJ1-4|-|TRBV5-1
CASSPQGGANEKLFF
TGCGCCAGCAGCCCACAGGGTGGTGCTAATGAAAAACTGTTTTTT
>-|TRBJ2-7|-|TRBV5-1
CASSHGQSYEQYF
TGCGCCAGTTCCCATGGACAGAGCTACGAGCAGTACTTC
>-|TRBJ2-7|-|TRBV5-1
CASSATGGWTYEQYF
TGCGCCAGCAGCGCTACCGGGGGTTGGACCTACGAGCAGTACTTC
>-|TRBJ1-4|-|TRBV6-6
CASSPPATNEKLFF
TGTGCCAGCAGCCCCCCCGCAACTAATGAAAAACTGTTTTTT
>-|TRBJ2-3|-|TRBV14
CASSSRLTDTQYF
TGTGCCAGCAGCTCGCGACTAACAGATACGCAGTATTTT
>-|TRBJ2-2|-|TRBV14
CASSQVGGTGELFF
TGTGCCAGCAGCCAAGTAGGGGGCACCGGGGAGCTGTTTTTT
>-|TRBJ1-6|TRBD1|TRBV5-6
CASSILAGTGNSPLHF
TGTGCCAGCAGCATACTGGCGGGGACAGGGAATTCACCCCTCCACTTT
>-|TRBJ1-2|-|TRBV29-1
CSPPLDTNGYTF
TGCAGCCCTCCTCTCGACACCAATGGCTACACCTTC
>-|TRBJ2-3|-|TRBV21-1
CASTDGLAGGPLLILDTQYF
TGTGCCAGCACCGACGGACTAGCGGGGGGGCCTCTGTTAATTCTGGATACGCAGTATTTT
>once|TRBJ2-7|-|TRBV6-5
CASSYSRAENYEQYF
TGTGCCAGCAGTTACTCGAGGGCAGAGAATTACGAGCAGTACTTC
>-|TRBJ1-4|-|TRBV29-1
CSVLLTDEKLFF
TGCAGCGTTTTACTGACAGACGAAAAACTGTTTTTT
>-|TRBJ2-3|-|TRBV9
CASSGPNADTQYF
TGTGCCAGCAGCGGTCCGAATGCGGATACGCAGTATTTT
>-|TRBJ2-7|TRBD2|TRBV27
CATTEFGLAGGEQYF
TGTGCCACCACGGAGTTTGGACTAGCGGGGGGCGAGCAGTACTTC
>-|TRBJ1-2|-|TRBV19
CASTTSGTGLYGYTF
TGTGCCAGTACAACTTCGGGGACGGGACTTTATGGCTACACCTTC
>-|TRBJ2-1|-|TRBV7-3
CASSLNSPTVNNEQFF
TGTGCCAGCAGCTTAAATTCCCCAACAGTGAACAATGAGCAGTTCTTC
>-|TRBJ1-2|-|TRBV6-5
CASSYAGRANYGYTF
TGTGCCAGCAGTTACGCGGGTCGAGCTAACTATGGCTACACCTTC
>once|TRBJ2-7|-|TRBV6-5
CASSFIPGLSYEQYF
TGTGCCAGCAGTTTTATACCGGGATTGTCCTACGAGCAGTACTTC
>once|TRBJ2-7|TRBD2|TRBV6-5
CASSPGLAGTYEQYF
TGTGCCAGCAGTCCCGGACTAGCGGGGACCTACGAGCAGTACTTC
>-|TRBJ1-2|-|TRBV6-6
CASSYSPAGPQGYTF
TGTGCCAGCAGTTACTCCCCTGCGGGACCCCAGGGCTACACCTTC
>-|TRBJ2-5|TRBD2|TRBV19
CASSPSSGGFETQYF
TGTGCCAGTAGCCCCTCCAGCGGGGGATTTGAGACCCAGTACTTC
>-|TRBJ2-3|TRBD2|TRBV6-4
CASSATSGGADTQYF
TGTGCCAGCAGCGCGACTAGCGGGGGGGCAGATACGCAGTATTTT
>-|TRBJ2-7|-|TRBV27
CASSFGPAYEQYF
TGTGCCAGCAGTTTTGGCCCTGCCTACGAGCAGTACTTC
>-|TRBJ2-7|TRBD1|TRBV10-3
CAIGSGTGALEQYF
TGTGCCATCGGCTCCGGGACAGGGGCCCTGGAGCAGTACTTC
>-|TRBJ2-6|-|TRBV5-1
CASSFRSSGANVLTF
TGCGCCAGCAGCTTCAGAAGCTCTGGGGCCAACGTCCTGACTTTC
>-|TRBJ1-1|-|TRBV30
CAWSQNRVTFTPEAFF
TGTGCCTGGAGCCAGAACAGGGTCACATTTACCCCTGAAGCTTTCTTT
>-|TRBJ1-1|-|TRBV7-6
CASSLSRNTEAFF
TGTGCCAGCAGCTTATCCCGGAACACTGAAGCTTTCTTT
>once|TRBJ1-3|-|TRBV4-1
CASSQAQGSGNTIYF
TGCGCCAGCAGCCAAGCGCAGGGGTCTGGAAACACCATATATTTT
>-|TRBJ1-1|-|TRBV7-2
CASSFNRMNTEAFF
TGTGCCAGCAGCTTTAATAGAATGAACACTGAAGCTTTCTTT
>-|TRBJ2-5|-|TRBV7-3
CASSLITGPQETQYF
TGTGCCAGCAGCTTAATTACAGGGCCCCAAGAGACCCAGTACTTC
>-|TRBJ2-1|TRBD1|TRBV11-2
CASSLLTGGGSYNEQFF
TGTGCCAGCAGCTTACTCACAGGGGGCGGTTCCTACAATGAGCAGTTCTTC
>-|TRBJ1-5|-|TRBV18
CASSPPRIGDRNQPQHF
TGTGCCAGCTCACCACCGAGAATCGGGGATCGCAATCAGCCCCAGCATTTT
>-|TRBJ2-2|-|TRBV14
CASSQVQGAGELFF
TGTGCCAGCAGCCAAGTGCAAGGGGCCGGGGAGCTGTTTTTT
>-|TRBJ1-2|-|TRBV6-6
CASVEGNYGYTF
TGTGCCAGCGTGGAGGGGAACTATGGCTACACCTTC
>-|TRBJ2-6|-|TRBV4-1
CASSQVYQGTGANVLTF
TGCGCCAGCAGCCAAGTCTATCAGGGAACTGGGGCCAACGTCCTGACTTTC
>once|TRBJ2-2|-|TRBV9
CASSVISQGGELFF
TGTGCCAGCAGCGTAATAAGTCAGGGCGGGGAGCTGTTTTTT
>-|TRBJ2-2|TRBD2|TRBV4-2
CASSRSGGAHTGELFF
TGTGCCAGCAGCCGCAGCGGGGGGGCCCATACCGGGGAGCTGTTTTTT
>-|TRBJ1-6|-|TRBV19
CASNRDRFSYNSPLHF
TGTGCCAGTAACAGAGACAGATTCTCCTATAATTCACCCCTCCACTTT
>-|TRBJ2-1|TRBD2|TRBV7-2
CASSLIGGSYNEQFF
TGTGCCAGCAGCTTAATCGGGGGGTCCTACAATGAGCAGTTCTTC
>-|TRBJ1-5|TRBD1|TRBV13
CASSLGRGTGNQPQHF
TGTGCCAGCAGCTTAGGCCGGGGGACAGGGAATCAGCCCCAGCATTTT
>-|TRBJ1-1|TRBD1|TRBV2
CASRRTGNTEAFF
TGTGCCAGCAGGCGGACAGGGAACACTGAAGCTTTCTTT
>-|TRBJ1-6|-|TRBV7-3
CASSPARGLVVSPLHF
TGTGCCAGCAGCCCTGCCCGAGGGCTCGTGGTTTCACCCCTCCACTTT
>-|TRBJ1-1|TRBD1|TRBV5-4
CASSSDRVSYTEAFF
TGTGCCAGCAGCTCAGACAGGGTGAGTTACACTGAAGCTTTCTTT
>-|TRBJ1-1|TRBD1|TRBV30
CAWSDDRGTEAFF
TGTGCCTGGAGCGACGACAGGGGCACTGAAGCTTTCTTT
>-|TRBJ1-5|-|TRBV19
CASSKTGDQPQHF
TGTGCCAGTAGTAAGACCGGGGATCAGCCCCAGCATTTT
>-|TRBJ1-2|-|TRBV5-1
CASSLEGVNYGYTF
TGCGCCAGCAGCTTGGAAGGGGTTAACTATGGCTACACCTTC